A selection of T cell receptor beta chains follows, all from one sample in a study of OX40 agonist ivuxolimab in advanced cancers. Profiling relied on immunoSEQ multiplex PCR, and the TCRdb table lists in-frame clones only, not all of them. Of 20,000 to 25,000 clones detected, more than 65% appear once; the ten largest clones hold 16%. This material consisted of CD4+ or CD8+ T cells sorted from blood, taken in a trial of the OX40 agonist ivuxolimab. Receptor source: an adult with an advanced solid tumor such as melanoma, head and neck, liver or kidney cancer. The conserved cysteine and the conserved F or W are not part of the CDR3 here. Each record gives: D gene, V gene, J gene, CDR3 protein. A D gene is named only where the DNA matches it firmly.

TRBD1,TRBV6-5,TRBJ2-1,ASSSRQGNEQF
TRBD1,TRBV11-2,TRBJ1-2,ASSWAGGSGYT
TRBD2,TRBV7-3,TRBJ2-2,ASSRGGSSQAGELF
-,TRBV2,TRBJ1-6,ASSVTAGSYNSPLH
-,TRBV7-2,-,ASSFPPTGSSVDEQY
-,TRBV2,TRBJ2-7,ASSEFDGYEQY
-,TRBV7-3,TRBJ2-1,ASSLGTGRLNNEQF
TRBD1,TRBV4-1,TRBJ2-1,ASSPPGQGRDEQF
-,TRBV29-1,TRBJ2-7,SGTDSYEQY
-,TRBV27,TRBJ2-1,ASSPGGPYNEQF
TRBD2,TRBV5-6,TRBJ2-5,ASSLTSGAQETQY
-,TRBV5-6,TRBJ1-1,ASSLGQSRAEAF
-,TRBV6-5,TRBJ1-5,ASSYSLPDSNQPQH
-,TRBV19,TRBJ2-1,ASSLGSYNEQF
TRBD1,TRBV4-1,TRBJ2-2,ASSQEGGQGMAGELF
-,TRBV7-6,TRBJ1-1,ASSLSGAGNTEAF
TRBD1,TRBV5-6,TRBJ1-4,ASSGGQAEIEKLF
TRBD1,TRBV9,TRBJ2-3,ASSPPGQSTDTQY
-,TRBV9,TRBJ1-2,ASSPSGGGNYGYT
-,TRBV5-6,TRBJ1-1,ASSLVGELNTEAF
-,TRBV7-9,TRBJ2-1,ASSWVLAKGEQF
-,TRBV9,TRBJ2-1,ASSAGLGGYNEQF
-,TRBV4-2,TRBJ1-5,ASSLKRQILNQPQH
-,TRBV9,TRBJ1-1,ASSETGFGTEAF
-,TRBV7-6,TRBJ1-3,ASSLALPGAGNTIY
TRBD1,TRBV5-4,TRBJ1-1,ASTRDSGRGGTEAF
-,TRBV28,TRBJ2-2,ASSTLGAGELF
-,TRBV7-8,-,ASSLLGATYEQY
TRBD2,TRBV11-1,TRBJ2-1,ASSLAGTSVAEQF
-,TRBV12-5,TRBJ1-2,ASGSGGDDYGYT
-,TRBV7-2,TRBJ2-5,ASSLSLAAGETQY
-,TRBV7-9,TRBJ2-7,ASSGDFHEQY
-,TRBV4-1,TRBJ2-2,ASSQAAGTPSGELF
-,TRBV27,TRBJ2-3,ASAGVGGRDTQY
-,TRBV2,TRBJ2-7,ASTAGNEQY
-,TRBV29-1,TRBJ2-7,SVEDLRGLSYEQY
TRBD1,TRBV5-5,TRBJ2-7,ASSWGQGNYEQY
TRBD1,TRBV7-6,TRBJ2-5,ASSLGSGGEETQY
TRBD2,TRBV19,TRBJ2-7,ASSMGGVGLREQY
TRBD2,TRBV11-1,TRBJ2-5,ASSSRLAEETQY
-,TRBV27,TRBJ2-2,ASRSPAGTSTRELF
-,TRBV2,TRBJ1-2,ASSEAQVPSGGYT
-,TRBV11-2,TRBJ1-2,ASSLDLESGYT
TRBD2,TRBV9,TRBJ2-1,ASSVEGSGGAYNEQF
TRBD1,TRBV12-5,TRBJ1-6,ASGLVDRGGSPLH
TRBD1,TRBV19,TRBJ2-5,ASSPGRDRGRETQY
-,TRBV4-3,TRBJ1-2,ASSQDVGSYYGYT
TRBD1,TRBV30,TRBJ2-5,AWARWTGRLEGGETQY
TRBD1,TRBV19,TRBJ1-5,ASSLDRASNQPQH
-,TRBV27,TRBJ2-2,ASSFPGLTGELF
-,TRBV6-5,TRBJ1-1,ASVGSTLNTEAF
-,TRBV27,TRBJ2-6,ASLPRGYGANVLT